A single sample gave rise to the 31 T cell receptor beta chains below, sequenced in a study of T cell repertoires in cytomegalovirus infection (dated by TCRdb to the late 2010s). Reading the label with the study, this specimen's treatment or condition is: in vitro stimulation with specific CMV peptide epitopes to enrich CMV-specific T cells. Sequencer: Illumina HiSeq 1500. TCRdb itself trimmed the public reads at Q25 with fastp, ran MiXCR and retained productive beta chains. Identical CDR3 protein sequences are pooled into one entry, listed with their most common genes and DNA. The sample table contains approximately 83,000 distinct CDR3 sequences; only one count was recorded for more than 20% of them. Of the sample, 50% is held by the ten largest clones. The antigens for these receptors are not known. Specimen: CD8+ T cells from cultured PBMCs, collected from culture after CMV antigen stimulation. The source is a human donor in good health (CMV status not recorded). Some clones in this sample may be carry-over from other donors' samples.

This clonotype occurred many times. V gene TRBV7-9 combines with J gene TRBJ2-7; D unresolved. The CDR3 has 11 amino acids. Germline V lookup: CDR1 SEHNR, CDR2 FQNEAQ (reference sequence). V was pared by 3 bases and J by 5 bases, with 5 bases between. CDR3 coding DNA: TGTGCCAGCAGCTTTACCCACGAGCAGTACTTC. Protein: CASSFTHEQYF.

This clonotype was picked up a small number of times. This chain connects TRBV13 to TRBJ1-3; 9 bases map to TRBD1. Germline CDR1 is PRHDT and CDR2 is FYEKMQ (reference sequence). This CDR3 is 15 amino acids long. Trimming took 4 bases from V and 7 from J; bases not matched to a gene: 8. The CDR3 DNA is TGTGCCAGCAGCTCGGGACAGGGCCCGTTGAACACCATATATTTT. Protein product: CASSSGQGPLNTIYF.

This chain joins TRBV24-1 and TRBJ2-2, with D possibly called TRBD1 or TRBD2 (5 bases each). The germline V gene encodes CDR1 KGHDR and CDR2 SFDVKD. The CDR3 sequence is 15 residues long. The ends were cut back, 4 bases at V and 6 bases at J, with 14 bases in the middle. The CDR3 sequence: CATSEPGPGAGELFF. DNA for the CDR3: TGTGCCACCAGTGAACCGGGACCCGGGGCCGGGGAGCTGTTTTTT.

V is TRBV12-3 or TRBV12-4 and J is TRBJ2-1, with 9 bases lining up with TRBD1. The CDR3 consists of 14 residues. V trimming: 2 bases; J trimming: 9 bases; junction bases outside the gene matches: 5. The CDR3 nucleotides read TGTGCCAGCAGTTTAATGGACAGGGGCAGTGAGCAGTTCTTC. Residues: CASSLMDRGSEQFF.

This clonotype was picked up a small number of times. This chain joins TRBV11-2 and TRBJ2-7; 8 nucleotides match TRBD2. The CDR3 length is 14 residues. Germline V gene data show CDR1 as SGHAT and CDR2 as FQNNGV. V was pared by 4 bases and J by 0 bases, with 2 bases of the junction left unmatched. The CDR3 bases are TGTGCCAGCAGCTGGGCGGGGGGCTCCTACGAGCAGTACTTC. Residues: CASSWAGGSYEQYF.

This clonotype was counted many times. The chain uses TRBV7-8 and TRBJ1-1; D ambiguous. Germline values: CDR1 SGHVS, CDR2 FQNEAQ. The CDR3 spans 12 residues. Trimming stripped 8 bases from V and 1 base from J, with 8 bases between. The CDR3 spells CASGRGNTEAFF. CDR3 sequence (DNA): TGTGCCAGCGGTCGGGGGAACACTGAAGCTTTCTTT.

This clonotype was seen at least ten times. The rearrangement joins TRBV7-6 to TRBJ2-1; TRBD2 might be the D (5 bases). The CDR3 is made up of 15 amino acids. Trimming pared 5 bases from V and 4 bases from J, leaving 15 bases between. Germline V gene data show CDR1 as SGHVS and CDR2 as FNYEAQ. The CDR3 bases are TGTGCCAGCAGCCGAGGACTCGCCGATTACAATGAGCAGTTCTTC. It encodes CASSRGLADYNEQFF.

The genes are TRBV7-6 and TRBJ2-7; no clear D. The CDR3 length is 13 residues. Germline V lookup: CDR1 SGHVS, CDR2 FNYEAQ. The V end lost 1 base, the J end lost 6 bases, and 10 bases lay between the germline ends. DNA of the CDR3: TGTGCCAGCAGCTTAGGGGAAGTTTCCGAGCAGTACTTC. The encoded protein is CASSLGEVSEQYF. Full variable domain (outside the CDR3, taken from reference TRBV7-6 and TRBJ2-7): GAGVSQSPRYKVTKRGQDVALRCDPISGHVSLYWYRQALGQGPEFLTYFNYEAQQDKSGLPNDRFSAERPEGSISTLTIQRTEQRDSAMYRCASSLGEVSEQYFGPGTRLTVT.

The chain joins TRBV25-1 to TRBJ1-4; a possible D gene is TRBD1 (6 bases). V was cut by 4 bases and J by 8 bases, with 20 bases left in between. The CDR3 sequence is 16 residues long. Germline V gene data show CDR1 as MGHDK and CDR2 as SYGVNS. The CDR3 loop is CASSVPGHGGGEKLFF. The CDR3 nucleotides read TGTGCCAGCAGTGTGCCGGGACACGGCGGGGGGGAAAAACTGTTTTTT.

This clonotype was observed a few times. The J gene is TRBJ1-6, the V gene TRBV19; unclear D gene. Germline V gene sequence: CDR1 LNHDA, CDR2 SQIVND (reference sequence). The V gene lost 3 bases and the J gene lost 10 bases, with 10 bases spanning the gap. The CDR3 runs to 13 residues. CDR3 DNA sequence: TGTGCCAGTAGTATTGGCATTGTCTCACCCCTCCACTTT. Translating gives CASSIGIVSPLHF. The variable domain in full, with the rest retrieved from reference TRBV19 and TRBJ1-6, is DGGITQSPKYLFRKEGQNVTLSCEQNLNHDAMYWYRQDPGQGLRLIYYSQIVNDFQKGDIAEGYSVSREKKESFPLTVTSAQKNPTAFYLCASSIGIVSPLHFGNGTRLTVT.

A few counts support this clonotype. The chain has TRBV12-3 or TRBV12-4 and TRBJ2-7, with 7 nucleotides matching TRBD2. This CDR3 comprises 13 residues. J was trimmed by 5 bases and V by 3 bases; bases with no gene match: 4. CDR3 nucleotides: TGTGCCAGCAGTTTGGTGGGAGGGGACGAGCAGTACTTC. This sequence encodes CASSLVGGDEQYF.

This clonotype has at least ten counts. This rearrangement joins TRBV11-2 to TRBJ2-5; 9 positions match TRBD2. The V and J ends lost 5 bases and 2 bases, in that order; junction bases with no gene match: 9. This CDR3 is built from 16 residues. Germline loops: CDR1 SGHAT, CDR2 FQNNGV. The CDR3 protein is CASSPGLAPVQETQYF. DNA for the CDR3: TGTGCCAGCAGCCCCGGACTAGCGCCGGTTCAAGAGACCCAGTACTTC.

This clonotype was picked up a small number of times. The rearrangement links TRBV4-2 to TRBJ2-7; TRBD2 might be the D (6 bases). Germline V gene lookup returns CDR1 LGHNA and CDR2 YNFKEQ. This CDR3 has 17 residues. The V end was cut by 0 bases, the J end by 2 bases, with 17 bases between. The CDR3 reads CASSQEGIRAGTYEQYF. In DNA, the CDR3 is TGTGCCAGCAGCCAAGAGGGCATTCGCGCGGGAACCTACGAGCAGTACTTC.

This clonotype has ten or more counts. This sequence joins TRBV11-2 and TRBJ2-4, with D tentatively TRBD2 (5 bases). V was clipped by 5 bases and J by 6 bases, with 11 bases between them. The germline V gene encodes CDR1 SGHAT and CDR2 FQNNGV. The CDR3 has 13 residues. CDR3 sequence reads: CASSGLAGNIQYF. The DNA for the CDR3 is TGTGCCAGCAGCGGGCTAGCTGGAAACATTCAGTACTTC.

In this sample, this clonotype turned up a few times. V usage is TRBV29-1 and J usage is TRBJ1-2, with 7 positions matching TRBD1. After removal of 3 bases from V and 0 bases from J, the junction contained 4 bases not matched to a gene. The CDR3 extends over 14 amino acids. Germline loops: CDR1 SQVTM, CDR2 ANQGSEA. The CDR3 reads CSVDDGTANYGYTF. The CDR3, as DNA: TGCAGCGTTGATGATGGGACAGCTAACTATGGCTACACCTTC.

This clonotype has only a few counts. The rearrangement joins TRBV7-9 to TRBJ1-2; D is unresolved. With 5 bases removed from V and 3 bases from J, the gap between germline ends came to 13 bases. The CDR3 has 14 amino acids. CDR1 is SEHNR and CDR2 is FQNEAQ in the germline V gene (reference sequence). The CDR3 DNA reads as TGTGCCAGCAGCCCATTGGAGGGTTACTATGGCTACACCTTC. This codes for CASSPLEGYYGYTF.

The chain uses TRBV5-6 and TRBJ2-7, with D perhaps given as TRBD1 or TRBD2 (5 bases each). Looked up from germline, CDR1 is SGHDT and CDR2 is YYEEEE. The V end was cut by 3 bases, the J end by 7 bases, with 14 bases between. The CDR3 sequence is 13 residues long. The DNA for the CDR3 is TGTGCCAGCAGCTCGGGGACGGTACGAGAGCAGTACTTC. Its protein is CASSSGTVREQYF.

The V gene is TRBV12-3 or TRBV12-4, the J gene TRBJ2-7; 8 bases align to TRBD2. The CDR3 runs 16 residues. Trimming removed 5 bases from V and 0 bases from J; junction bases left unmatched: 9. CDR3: CASSPSRGAPSYEQYF. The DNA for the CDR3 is TGTGCCAGCAGTCCGTCGCGGGGGGCACCCTCCTACGAGCAGTACTTC.

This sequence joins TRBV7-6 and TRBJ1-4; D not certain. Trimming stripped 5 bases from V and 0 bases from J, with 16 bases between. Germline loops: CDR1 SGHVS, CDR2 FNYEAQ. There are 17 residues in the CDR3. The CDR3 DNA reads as TGTGCCAGCAGCATCGTCCGTATCACTACAACTAATGAAAAACTGTTTTTT. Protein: CASSIVRITTTNEKLFF.

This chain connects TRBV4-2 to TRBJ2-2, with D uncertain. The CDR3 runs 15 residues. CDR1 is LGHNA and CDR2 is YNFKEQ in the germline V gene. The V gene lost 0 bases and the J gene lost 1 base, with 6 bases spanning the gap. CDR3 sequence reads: CASSQEWGNTGELFF. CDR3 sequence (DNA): TGTGCCAGCAGCCAAGAATGGGGGAACACCGGGGAGCTGTTTTTT.

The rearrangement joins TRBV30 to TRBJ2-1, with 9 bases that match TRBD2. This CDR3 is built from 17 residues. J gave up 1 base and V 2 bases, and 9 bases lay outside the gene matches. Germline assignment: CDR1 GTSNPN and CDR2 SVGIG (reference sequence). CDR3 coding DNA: TGTGCCTGGAGTTTATACGCGGGGGGGACTTCCTACAATGAGCAGTTCTTC. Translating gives CAWSLYAGGTSYNEQFF.

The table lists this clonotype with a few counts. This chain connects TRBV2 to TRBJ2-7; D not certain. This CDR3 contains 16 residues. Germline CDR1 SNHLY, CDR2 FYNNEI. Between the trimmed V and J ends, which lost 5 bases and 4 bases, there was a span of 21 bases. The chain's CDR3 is CASSIADTGRRYEQYF. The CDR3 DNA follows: TGTGCCAGCAGTATCGCGGATACTGGGCGGCGATACGAGCAGTACTTC.

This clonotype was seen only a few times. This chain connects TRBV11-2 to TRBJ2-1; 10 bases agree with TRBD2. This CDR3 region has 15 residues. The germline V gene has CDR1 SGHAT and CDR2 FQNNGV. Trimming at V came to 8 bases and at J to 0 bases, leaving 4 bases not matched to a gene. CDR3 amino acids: CASLPSGSSYNEQFF. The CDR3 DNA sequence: TGTGCCAGCCTTCCTAGCGGGAGCTCCTACAATGAGCAGTTCTTC.

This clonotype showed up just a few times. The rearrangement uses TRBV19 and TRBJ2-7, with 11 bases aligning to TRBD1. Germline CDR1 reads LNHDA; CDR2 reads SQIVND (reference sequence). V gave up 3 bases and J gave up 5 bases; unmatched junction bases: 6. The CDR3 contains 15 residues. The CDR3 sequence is CASSMARTGGNEQYF. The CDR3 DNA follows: TGTGCCAGTAGTATGGCGAGGACAGGGGGCAACGAGCAGTACTTC.

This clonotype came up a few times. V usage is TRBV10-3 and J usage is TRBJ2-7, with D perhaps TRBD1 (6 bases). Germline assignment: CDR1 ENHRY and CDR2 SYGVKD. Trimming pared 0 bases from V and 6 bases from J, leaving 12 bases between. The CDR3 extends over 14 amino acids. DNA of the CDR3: TGTGCCATCAGTGAGTCGGTACTGGGGGCCGAGCAGTACTTC. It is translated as CAISESVLGAEQYF.

CDR3 sequence reads: CSANPSGRAREQYF. The CDR3 coding sequence is TGCAGTGCTAACCCTAGCGGGAGGGCCCGGGAGCAGTACTTC. The chain recombines TRBV20-1 with TRBJ2-7; TRBD2 matches 12 bases. From germline, CDR1 is DFQATT and CDR2 SNEGSKA (reference sequence). V lost 4 bases and J lost 7; bases outside the gene matches: 8. This CDR3 comprises 14 residues.

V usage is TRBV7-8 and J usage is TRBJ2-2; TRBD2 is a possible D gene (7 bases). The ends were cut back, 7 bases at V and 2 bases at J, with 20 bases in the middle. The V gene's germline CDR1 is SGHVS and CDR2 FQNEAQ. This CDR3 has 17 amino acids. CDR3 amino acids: CASILTLGGANTGELFF. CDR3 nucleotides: TGTGCCAGCATCCTAACCCTAGGGGGGGCTAACACCGGGGAGCTGTTTTTT.

CDR3: CASSQGGGNTEAFF. For the CDR3, the DNA is TGTGCCAGCAGCCAAGGGGGGGGGAACACTGAAGCTTTCTTT. V is TRBV9 and J is TRBJ1-1, with D tentatively TRBD1 (6 bases). Germline CDR1 and CDR2: SGDLS and YYNGEE. Between the trimmed V and J ends, which lost 4 bases and 1 base, there was a span of 11 bases. This CDR3 has 14 amino acids.

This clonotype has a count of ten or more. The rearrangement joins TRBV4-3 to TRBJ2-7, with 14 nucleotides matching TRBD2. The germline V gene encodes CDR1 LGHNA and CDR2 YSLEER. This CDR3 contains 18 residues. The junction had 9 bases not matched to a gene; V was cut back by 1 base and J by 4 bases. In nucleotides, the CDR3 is TGCGCCAGCAGCCAAGCCCCCCAGACTAGCGGGGGGGGGTACGAGCAGTACTTC. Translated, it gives CASSQAPQTSGGGYEQYF.

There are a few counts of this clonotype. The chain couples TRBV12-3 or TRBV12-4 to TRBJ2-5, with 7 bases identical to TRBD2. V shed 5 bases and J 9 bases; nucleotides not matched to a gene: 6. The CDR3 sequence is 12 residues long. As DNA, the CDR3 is TGTGCCAGCAGTGACCGGGGGGTGGCCCAGTACTTC. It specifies CASSDRGVAQYF.

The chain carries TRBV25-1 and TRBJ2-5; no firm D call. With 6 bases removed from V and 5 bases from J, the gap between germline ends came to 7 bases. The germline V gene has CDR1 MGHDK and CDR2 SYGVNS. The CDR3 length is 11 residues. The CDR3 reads CASSFYETQYF. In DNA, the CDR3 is TGTGCCAGCAGCTTTTACGAGACCCAGTACTTC.